The source of this T cell receptor beta chain is a study of OX40 agonist ivuxolimab in advanced cancers. Study-wide background: Patients were under 90% male with ages roughly 23 to 79, mean 60.

Some clones are missing from TCRdb's copy, which holds only in-frame ones; the method was immunoSEQ multiplex PCR. The table lists tens of thousands of clones, about 92% of them singletons, with 0.15% to 0.2% in the top ten. From germline, CDR1 is SGHRS and CDR2 YFSETQ. V lost 0 bases to trimming and J lost 9 bases; unmatched junction nucleotides: 10. The CDR3 consists of 16 residues. The specimen was CD4+ or CD8+ T cells sorted from blood, collected in a trial of the OX40 agonist ivuxolimab. The chain links TRBV5-1 to TRBJ2-1, with 9 nucleotides matching TRBD1. This sequence originates from an adult with an advanced solid tumor such as melanoma, head and neck, liver or kidney cancer. The CDR3 DNA sequence: TGCGCCAGCAGCTTGGGGGGACAGGGTATGAGGGGTGAGCAGTTCTTC. Its translation is CASSLGGQGMRGEQFF.